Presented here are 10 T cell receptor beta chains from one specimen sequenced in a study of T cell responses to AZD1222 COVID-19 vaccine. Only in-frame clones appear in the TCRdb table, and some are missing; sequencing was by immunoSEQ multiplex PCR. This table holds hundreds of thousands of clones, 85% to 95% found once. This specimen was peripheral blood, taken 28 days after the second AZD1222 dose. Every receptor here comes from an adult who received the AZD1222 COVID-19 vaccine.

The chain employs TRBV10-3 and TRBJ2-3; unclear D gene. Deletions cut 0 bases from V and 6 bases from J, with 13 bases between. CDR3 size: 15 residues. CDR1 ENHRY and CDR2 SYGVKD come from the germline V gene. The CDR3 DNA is TGTGCCATCAGTGAGTCGGGCCGACCTCGGGATACGCAGTATTTT. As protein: CAISESGRPRDTQYF.

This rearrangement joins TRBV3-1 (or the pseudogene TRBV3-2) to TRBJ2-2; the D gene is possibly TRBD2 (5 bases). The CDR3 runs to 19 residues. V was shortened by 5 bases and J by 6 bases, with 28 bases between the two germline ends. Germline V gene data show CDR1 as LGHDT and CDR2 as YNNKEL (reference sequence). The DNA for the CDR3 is TGTGCCAGCAGCTTCGTACACGAGGGCGCCGGTCGTAATCCCGGGGAGCTGTTTTTT. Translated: CASSFVHEGAGRNPGELFF.

CDR3 amino acids: CASSLGLAKVYGSYNEQFF. The CDR3 bases are TGCGCCAGCAGCCTGGGACTAGCGAAGGTTTATGGGTCCTACAATGAGCAGTTCTTC. The chain recombines TRBV4-1 with TRBJ2-1; 10 bases match TRBD2. V lost 4 bases and J lost 1; bases outside the gene matches: 13. CDR1 MGHRA and CDR2 YSYEKL come from the germline V gene. The CDR3 contains 19 residues.

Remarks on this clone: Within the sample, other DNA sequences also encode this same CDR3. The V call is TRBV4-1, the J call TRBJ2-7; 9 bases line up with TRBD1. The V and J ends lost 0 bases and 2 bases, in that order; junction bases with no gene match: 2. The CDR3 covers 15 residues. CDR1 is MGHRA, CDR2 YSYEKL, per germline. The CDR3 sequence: CASSQERTGAYEQYF. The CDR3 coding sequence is TGCGCCAGCAGCCAAGAAAGGACAGGGGCCTACGAGCAGTACTTC.

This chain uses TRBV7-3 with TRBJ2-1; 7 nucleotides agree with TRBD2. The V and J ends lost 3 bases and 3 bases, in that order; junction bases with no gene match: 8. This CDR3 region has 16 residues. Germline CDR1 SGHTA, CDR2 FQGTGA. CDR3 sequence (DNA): TGTGCCAGCAGCTTTGACGCTGAGCGGGACTACAATGAGCAGTTCTTC. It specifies CASSFDAERDYNEQFF.

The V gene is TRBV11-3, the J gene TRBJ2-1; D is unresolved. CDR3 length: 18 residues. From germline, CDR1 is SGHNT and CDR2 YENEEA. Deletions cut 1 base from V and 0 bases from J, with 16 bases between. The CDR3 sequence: CASSLVPDLWSSYNEQFF. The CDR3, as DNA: TGTGCCAGCAGCTTAGTCCCGGACCTTTGGAGCTCCTACAATGAGCAGTTCTTC.

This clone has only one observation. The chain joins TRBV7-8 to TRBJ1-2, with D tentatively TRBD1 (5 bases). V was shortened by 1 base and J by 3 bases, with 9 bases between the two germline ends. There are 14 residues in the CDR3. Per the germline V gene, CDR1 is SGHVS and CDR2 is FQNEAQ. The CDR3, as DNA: TGTGCCAGCAGCTTAGATGGGGGATACTATGGCTACACCTTC. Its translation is CASSLDGGYYGYTF. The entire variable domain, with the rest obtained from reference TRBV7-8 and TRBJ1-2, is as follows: GAGVSQSPRYKVAKRGQDVALRCDPISGHVSLFWYQQALGQGPEFLTYFQNEAQLDKSGLPSDRFFAERPEGSVSTLKIQRTQQEDSAVYLCASSLDGGYYGYTFGSGTRLTVV.

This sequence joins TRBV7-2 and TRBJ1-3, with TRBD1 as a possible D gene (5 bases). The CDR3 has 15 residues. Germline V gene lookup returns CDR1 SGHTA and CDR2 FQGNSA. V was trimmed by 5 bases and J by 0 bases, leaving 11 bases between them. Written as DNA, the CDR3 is TGTGCCAGCAGCCTGGGGGGGGTCTCTGGAAACACCATATATTTT. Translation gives CASSLGGVSGNTIYF.

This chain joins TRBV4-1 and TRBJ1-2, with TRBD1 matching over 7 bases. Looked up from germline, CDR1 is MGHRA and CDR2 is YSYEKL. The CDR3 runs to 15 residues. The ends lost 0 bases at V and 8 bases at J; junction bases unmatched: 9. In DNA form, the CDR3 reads TGCGCCAGCAGCCAAGAAGACAGGGTCGAGTGGGGCTACACCTTC. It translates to CASSQEDRVEWGYTF.

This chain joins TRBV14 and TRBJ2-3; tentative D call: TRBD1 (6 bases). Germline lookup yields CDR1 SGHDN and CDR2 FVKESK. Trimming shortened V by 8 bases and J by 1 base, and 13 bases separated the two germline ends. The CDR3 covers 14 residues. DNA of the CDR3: TGTGCCAGCCGAAGGGGGTCGGGCACAGATACGCAGTATTTT. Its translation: CASRRGSGTDTQYF.